This T cell receptor (beta chain) is from a study of T cell repertoires in cytomegalovirus infection. On the study more broadly: Epitope selection comprised recently identified HLA-C-restricted CMV epitopes and well-studied HLA-B-restricted CMV epitopes. Matching HLA type, along with CMV infection, was indicated by public TCR beta signatures. Regarding the study as a whole: What dominated the ex vivo response were HLA-C-restricted CMV-specific TCR beta clonotypes. Totalled public TCR beta family frequency picked out people who carried CMV plus the relevant HLA.

TCRdb re-called the reads through MiXCR, storing one row per CDR3 protein. The data show approximately 350,000 distinct CDR3 sequences, just under 35% seen once. Deletions cut 1 base from V and 5 bases from J, with 8 bases between. The CDR3 contains 13 residues. This clonotype turned up a few times. The antigen is not known. This specimen was cultured PBMCs, taken from culture after CMV antigen stimulation. The sequence was obtained from a human donor in good health (CMV status not recorded). Some clones in this sample may be carry-over from other donors' samples. The J gene is TRBJ2-5, the V gene TRBV12-3 or TRBV12-4; D unresolved. CDR3: CASSLGVSETQYF. For the CDR3, the DNA is TGTGCCAGCAGTTTAGGGGTTTCTGAGACCCAGTACTTC.